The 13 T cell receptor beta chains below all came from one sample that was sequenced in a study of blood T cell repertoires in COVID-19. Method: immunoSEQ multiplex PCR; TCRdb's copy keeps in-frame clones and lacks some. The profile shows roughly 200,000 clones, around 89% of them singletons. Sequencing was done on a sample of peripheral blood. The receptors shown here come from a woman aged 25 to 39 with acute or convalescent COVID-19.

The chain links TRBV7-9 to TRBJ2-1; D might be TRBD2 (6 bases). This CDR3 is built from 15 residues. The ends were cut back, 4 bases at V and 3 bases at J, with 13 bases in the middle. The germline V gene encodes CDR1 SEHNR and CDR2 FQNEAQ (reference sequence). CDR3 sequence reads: CASSSPLAVYNEQFF. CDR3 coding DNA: TGTGCCAGCAGCTCCCCTTTAGCGGTCTACAATGAGCAGTTCTTC.

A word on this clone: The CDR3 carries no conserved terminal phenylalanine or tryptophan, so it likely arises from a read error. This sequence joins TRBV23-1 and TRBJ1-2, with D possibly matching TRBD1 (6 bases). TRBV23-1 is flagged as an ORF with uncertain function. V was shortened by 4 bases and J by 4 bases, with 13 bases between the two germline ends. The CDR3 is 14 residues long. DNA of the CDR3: TGCGCCAGCAGTCGATCGGGACATCGCTATGGCTACACCCTC. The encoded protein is CASSRSGHRYGYTL.

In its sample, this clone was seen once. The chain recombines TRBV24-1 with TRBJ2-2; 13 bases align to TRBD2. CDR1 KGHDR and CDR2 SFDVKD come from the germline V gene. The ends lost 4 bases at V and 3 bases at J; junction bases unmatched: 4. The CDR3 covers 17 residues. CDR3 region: CATSDAGLAGDTGELFF. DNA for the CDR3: TGTGCCACCAGTGACGCCGGACTAGCGGGAGACACCGGGGAGCTGTTTTTT.

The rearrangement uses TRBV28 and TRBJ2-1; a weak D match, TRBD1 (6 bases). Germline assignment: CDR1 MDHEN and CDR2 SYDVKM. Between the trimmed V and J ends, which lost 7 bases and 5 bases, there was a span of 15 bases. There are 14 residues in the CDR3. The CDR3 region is CASMEAGADNEQFF. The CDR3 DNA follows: TGTGCCAGCATGGAGGCAGGGGCAGACAATGAGCAGTTCTTC.

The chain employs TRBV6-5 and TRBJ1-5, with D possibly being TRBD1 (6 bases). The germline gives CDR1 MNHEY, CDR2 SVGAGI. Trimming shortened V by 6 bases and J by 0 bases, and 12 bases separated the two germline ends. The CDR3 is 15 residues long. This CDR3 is CASRPTGNSNQPQHF. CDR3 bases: TGTGCCAGCAGACCTACAGGGAATAGCAATCAGCCCCAGCATTTT.

DNA of the CDR3: TGTGCCATCAGTGAGGTGGGACTAGCGGACCTCTACGAGCAGTACTTC. This encodes CAISEVGLADLYEQYF. The chain recombines TRBV10-3 with TRBJ2-7, with 11 bases fitting TRBD2. Per germline, CDR1 ENHRY and CDR2 SYGVKD. The trim removed 2 bases at V and 3 bases at J, leaving 6 bases unmatched. The CDR3 has 16 residues.

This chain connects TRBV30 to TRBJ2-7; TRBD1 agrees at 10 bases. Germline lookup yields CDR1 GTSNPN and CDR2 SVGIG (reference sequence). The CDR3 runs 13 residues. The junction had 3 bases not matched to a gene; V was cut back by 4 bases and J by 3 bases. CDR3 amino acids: CAWTWTGGYEQYF. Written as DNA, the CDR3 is TGTGCCTGGACCTGGACAGGGGGCTACGAGCAGTACTTC.

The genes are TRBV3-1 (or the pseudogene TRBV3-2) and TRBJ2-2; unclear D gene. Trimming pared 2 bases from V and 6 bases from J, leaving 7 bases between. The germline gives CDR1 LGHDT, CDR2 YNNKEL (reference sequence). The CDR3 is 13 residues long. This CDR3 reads CASSQSRPGELFF. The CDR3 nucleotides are TGTGCCAGCAGCCAAAGCAGGCCCGGGGAGCTGTTTTTT.

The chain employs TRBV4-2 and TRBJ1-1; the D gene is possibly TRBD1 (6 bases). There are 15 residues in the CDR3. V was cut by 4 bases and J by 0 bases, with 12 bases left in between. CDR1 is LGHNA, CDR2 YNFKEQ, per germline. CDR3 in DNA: TGTGCCAGCAGCCTGGACAGTCTTTTGAACACTGAAGCTTTCTTT. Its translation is CASSLDSLLNTEAFF.

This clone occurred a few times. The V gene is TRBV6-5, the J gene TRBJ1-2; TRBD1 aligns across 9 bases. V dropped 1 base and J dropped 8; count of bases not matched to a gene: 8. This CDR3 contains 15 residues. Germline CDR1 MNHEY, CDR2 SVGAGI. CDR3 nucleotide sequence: TGTGCCAGCAGTTACTGGGGACAGGGAGGCGAGGGCTACACCTTC. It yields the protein CASSYWGQGGEGYTF.

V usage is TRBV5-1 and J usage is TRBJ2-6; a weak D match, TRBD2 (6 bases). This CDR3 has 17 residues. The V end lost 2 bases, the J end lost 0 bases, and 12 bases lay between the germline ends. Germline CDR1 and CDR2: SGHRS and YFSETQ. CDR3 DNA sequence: TGCGCCAGCAGCTTTGGGACTGGAGACTCTGGGGCCAACGTCCTGACTTTC. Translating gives CASSFGTGDSGANVLTF.

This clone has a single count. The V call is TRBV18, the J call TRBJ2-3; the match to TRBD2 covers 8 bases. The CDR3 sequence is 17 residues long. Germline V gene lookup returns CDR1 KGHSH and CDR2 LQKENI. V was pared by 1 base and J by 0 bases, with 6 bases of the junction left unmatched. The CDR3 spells CASSPLQTSASTDTQYF. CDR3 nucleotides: TGTGCCAGCTCACCACTACAGACTAGCGCGAGCACAGATACGCAGTATTTT.

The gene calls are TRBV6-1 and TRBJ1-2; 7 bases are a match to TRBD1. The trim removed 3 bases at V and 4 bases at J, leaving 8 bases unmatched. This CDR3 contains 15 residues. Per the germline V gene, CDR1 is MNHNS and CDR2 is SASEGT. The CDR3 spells CASSDRQGRRYGYTF. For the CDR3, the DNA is TGTGCCAGCAGTGACAGACAGGGACGTCGCTATGGCTACACCTTC.